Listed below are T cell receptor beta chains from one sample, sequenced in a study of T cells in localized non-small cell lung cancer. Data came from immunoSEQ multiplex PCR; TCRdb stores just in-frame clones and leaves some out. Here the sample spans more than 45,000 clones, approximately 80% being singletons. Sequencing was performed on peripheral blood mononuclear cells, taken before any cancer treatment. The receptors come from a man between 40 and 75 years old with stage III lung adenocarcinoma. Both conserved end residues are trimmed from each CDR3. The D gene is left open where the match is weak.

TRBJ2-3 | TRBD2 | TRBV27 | ASTPQAGAPDTQY
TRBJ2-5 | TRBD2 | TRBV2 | ASSGVAGRQETQY
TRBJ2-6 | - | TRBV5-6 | ASSLEGRSGANVLT
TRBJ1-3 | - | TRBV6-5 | ASSYSGETGNTIY
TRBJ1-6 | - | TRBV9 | ASSVGGDNSPLH
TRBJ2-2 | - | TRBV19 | ASSIQVYTGELF
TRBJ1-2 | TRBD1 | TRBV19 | AGWDRAYGYT
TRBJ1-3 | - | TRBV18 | ASSESSGNTIY
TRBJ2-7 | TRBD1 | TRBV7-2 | ASSTGQASLYEQY
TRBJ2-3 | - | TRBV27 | ASSLVGGSDTQY
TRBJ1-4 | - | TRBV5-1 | ASSLTGGTEKLF
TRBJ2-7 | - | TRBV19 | ASSPLAETVPYEQY
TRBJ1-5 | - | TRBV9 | ASSVGNQPQH
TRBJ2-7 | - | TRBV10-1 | ASIEVHVETVYHEQY
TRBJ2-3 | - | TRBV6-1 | AGMSRSTDTQY
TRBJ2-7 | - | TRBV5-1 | ASSFSKGVEQY
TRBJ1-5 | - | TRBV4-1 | ASSLSLLNRSQPQH
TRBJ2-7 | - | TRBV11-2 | ASSQGGADYEQY
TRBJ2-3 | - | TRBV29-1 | SAKRGIGTDTQY
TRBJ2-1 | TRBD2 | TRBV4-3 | ASSQGGLADNEQF
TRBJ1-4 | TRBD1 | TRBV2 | ASLVNRDRGSKLF
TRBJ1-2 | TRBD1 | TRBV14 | ASSQLTGQGQGRDGYT
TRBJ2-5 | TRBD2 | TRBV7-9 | ASSVYPPGGGETQY
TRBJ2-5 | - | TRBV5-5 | ASSLQAPETQY
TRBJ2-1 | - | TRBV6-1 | ASSEARDRLTYNEQF
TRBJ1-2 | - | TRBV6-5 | ASSVHINYGYT
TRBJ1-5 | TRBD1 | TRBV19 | ASSIPRTGVNQPQH
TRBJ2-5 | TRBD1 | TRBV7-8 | ASSLSSGGAEETQY
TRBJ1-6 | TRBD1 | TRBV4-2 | ASSQAPAGTGPFSSYNSPLH
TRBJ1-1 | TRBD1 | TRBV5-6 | ASSPFGAGGYTEAF
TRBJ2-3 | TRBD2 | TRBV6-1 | ASSDGLAGGHEDTQY
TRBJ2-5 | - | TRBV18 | ASSPNQETQY
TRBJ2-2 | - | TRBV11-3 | ASRMTGANTGELF
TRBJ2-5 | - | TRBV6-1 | ASRRGIEETQY
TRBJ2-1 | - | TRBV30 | ASNEQF
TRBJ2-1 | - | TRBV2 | ASSEARETPEYEQF
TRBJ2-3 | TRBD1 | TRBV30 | AWSGGQGETDTQY
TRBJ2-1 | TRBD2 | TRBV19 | ASSPRGTSGSGGNHEQF
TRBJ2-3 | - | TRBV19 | ASRTGLSTDTQY
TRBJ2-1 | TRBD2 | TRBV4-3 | ASSPLAGGYGEQF
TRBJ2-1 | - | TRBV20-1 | SARGREEQF
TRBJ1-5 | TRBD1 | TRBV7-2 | ASSDGTGNQPQH
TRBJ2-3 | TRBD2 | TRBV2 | ASMAGGPIDTQY
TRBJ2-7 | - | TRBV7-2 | ASSFRVAYEQY
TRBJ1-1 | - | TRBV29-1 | SVEVQPNTEAF
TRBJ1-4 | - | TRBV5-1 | ASSRLPGENEKLF
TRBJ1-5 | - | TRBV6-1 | ASLTDSPNQPQH
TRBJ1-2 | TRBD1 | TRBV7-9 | ASSLAEGAQGYT
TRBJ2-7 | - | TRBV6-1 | ASSERQAELLYEQY
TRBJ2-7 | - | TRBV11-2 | ASSLDNFWGGAPREQY
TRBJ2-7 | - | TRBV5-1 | ASSSLGGESEEQY
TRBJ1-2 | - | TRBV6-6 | ASSQMNRGTWGYT
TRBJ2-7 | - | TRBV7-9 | ASSLETGLIYEQY
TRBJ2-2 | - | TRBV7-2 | ASSLRRGGTGELF
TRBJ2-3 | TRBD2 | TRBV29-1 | SVSSGPTDTQY